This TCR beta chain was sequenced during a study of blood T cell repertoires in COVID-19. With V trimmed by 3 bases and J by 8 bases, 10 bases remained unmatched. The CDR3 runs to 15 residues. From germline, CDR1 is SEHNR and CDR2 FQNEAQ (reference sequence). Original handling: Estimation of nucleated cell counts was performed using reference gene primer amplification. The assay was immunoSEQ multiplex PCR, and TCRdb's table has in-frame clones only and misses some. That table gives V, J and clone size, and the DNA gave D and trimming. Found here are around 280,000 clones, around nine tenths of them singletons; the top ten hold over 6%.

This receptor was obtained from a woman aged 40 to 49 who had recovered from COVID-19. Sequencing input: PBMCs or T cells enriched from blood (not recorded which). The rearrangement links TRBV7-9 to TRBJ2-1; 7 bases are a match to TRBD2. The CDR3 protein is CASSLPAGTTYEQFF. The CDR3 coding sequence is TGTGCCAGCAGCTTGCCAGCGGGGACGACTTATGAGCAGTTCTTC.